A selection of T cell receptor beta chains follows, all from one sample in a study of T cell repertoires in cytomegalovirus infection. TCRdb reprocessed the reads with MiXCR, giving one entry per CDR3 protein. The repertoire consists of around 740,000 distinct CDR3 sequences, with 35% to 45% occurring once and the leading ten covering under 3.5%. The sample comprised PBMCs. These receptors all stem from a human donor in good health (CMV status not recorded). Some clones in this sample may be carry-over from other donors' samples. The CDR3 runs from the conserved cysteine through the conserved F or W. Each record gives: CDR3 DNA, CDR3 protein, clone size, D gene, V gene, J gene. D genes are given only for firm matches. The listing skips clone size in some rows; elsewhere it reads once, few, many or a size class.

cdr3_nt: TGTGCCAGCAGCCGAAGAGGACAGGTCAATGAAAAACTGTTTTTT; cdr3_aa: CASSRRGQVNEKLFF; clone_size: .; d_call: TRBD1; v_call: TRBV27; j_call: TRBJ1-4
cdr3_nt: TGCGCCAGCAGCTTCAAAAGTATGGGCGACAATGAGCAGTTCTTC; cdr3_aa: CASSFKSMGDNEQFF; clone_size: .; d_call: .; v_call: TRBV5-1; j_call: TRBJ2-1
cdr3_nt: TGTGCCAGTAGTATACTCGGGACAGGGAGCGGCACTGAAGCTTTCTTT; cdr3_aa: CASSILGTGSGTEAFF; clone_size: .; d_call: TRBD1; v_call: TRBV19; j_call: TRBJ1-1
cdr3_nt: TGCAGCGTTGTGGGTCAAGGATACTCTGGAAACACCATATATTTT; cdr3_aa: CSVVGQGYSGNTIYF; clone_size: .; d_call: .; v_call: TRBV29-1; j_call: TRBJ1-3
cdr3_nt: TGTGCCAGCAGCTTGGGGGTAGCGGGAGTCTACAATGAGCAGTTCTTC; cdr3_aa: CASSLGVAGVYNEQFF; clone_size: .; d_call: TRBD2; v_call: TRBV11-3; j_call: TRBJ2-1
cdr3_nt: TGTGCCAGCAGCTTAGAGGGCAGGGCCGCAACTAATGAAAAACTGTTTTTT; cdr3_aa: CASSLEGRAATNEKLFF; clone_size: .; d_call: .; v_call: TRBV7-6; j_call: TRBJ1-4
cdr3_nt: TGTGCCAGCAGTTCTCCCAACCAAGAGACCCAGTACTTC; cdr3_aa: CASSSPNQETQYF; clone_size: .; d_call: .; v_call: TRBV12-3/TRBV12-4; j_call: TRBJ2-5
cdr3_nt: TGTGCCAGCAGCGAGACTAGCGGGAGAGGCCAAGAGACCCAGTACTTC; cdr3_aa: CASSETSGRGQETQYF; clone_size: few; d_call: TRBD2; v_call: TRBV11-3; j_call: TRBJ2-5
cdr3_nt: TGTGCCAGCAGCCAAGATCACACCGACCAGAGAGGCTACACCTTC; cdr3_aa: CASSQDHTDQRGYTF; clone_size: .; d_call: .; v_call: TRBV14; j_call: TRBJ1-2
cdr3_nt: TGTGCCAGCTGGTCCGGGCGAGAAAATTCACCCCTCCACTTT; cdr3_aa: CASWSGRENSPLHF; clone_size: few; d_call: .; v_call: TRBV28; j_call: TRBJ1-6
cdr3_nt: TGTGCCAGCAGCCTGAGGGACAGGGTTTGGGAGCAGTACTTC; cdr3_aa: CASSLRDRVWEQYF; clone_size: few; d_call: TRBD1; v_call: TRBV7-9; j_call: TRBJ2-7
cdr3_nt: TGTGCCAGCCGGCACTACTGGACAGTAGAGACCCAGTACTTC; cdr3_aa: CASRHYWTVETQYF; clone_size: .; d_call: .; v_call: TRBV6-2/TRBV6-3; j_call: TRBJ2-5
cdr3_nt: TGCGCCAGCAGTGAGGGGAGTGGGGCGCAAACTGAAGCTTTCTTT; cdr3_aa: CASSEGSGAQTEAFF; clone_size: few; d_call: .; v_call: TRBV10-2; j_call: TRBJ1-1
cdr3_nt: TGTGCCAGCAGCCCCTCGCAGGGTATCCCCTACGAGCAGTACTTC; cdr3_aa: CASSPSQGIPYEQYF; clone_size: .; d_call: .; v_call: TRBV4-2; j_call: TRBJ2-7
cdr3_nt: TGTGCCAGCAGTGGGTTTTCTAGCGGGAGGCCCTACGAGCAGTACTTC; cdr3_aa: CASSGFSSGRPYEQYF; clone_size: few; d_call: TRBD2; v_call: TRBV2; j_call: TRBJ2-7
cdr3_nt: TGTGCCAGTAGTATGTCCGCAATCCATGATCAGCCCCAGCATTTT; cdr3_aa: CASSMSAIHDQPQHF; clone_size: few; d_call: .; v_call: TRBV19; j_call: TRBJ1-5
cdr3_nt: TGCAGTGCTAGAGATCCGGCAGGGGGCATCGGGCAGTACTTC; cdr3_aa: CSARDPAGGIGQYF; clone_size: few; d_call: TRBD1; v_call: TRBV20-1; j_call: TRBJ2-7
cdr3_nt: TGCAGTGCTGGGGTCCCTAGCGGGAGATACTACGAGCAGTACTTC; cdr3_aa: CSAGVPSGRYYEQYF; clone_size: many; d_call: TRBD2; v_call: TRBV20-1; j_call: TRBJ2-7
cdr3_nt: TGTGCCAGCAGGCGGGTCGGGGGGTTTCAGCCCCAGCATTTT; cdr3_aa: CASRRVGGFQPQHF; clone_size: .; d_call: .; v_call: TRBV6-8; j_call: TRBJ1-5
cdr3_nt: TGTGCCAGCTCACCGAAAGAAAACTCTGGAAACACCATATATTTT; cdr3_aa: CASSPKENSGNTIYF; clone_size: few; d_call: .; v_call: TRBV18; j_call: TRBJ1-3
cdr3_nt: TGTGCCAGTAGACCGACTAGCGGGAGGGCAAACACCGGGGAGCTGTTTTTT; cdr3_aa: CASRPTSGRANTGELFF; clone_size: .; d_call: TRBD2; v_call: TRBV19; j_call: TRBJ2-2
cdr3_nt: TGTGCCAGCACGACGCCACCTAACTATGGCTACACCTTC; cdr3_aa: CASTTPPNYGYTF; clone_size: few; d_call: .; v_call: TRBV28; j_call: TRBJ1-2
cdr3_nt: TGTGCCAGTAGTTTAGCCGGGGGCTACAGTGAGCAGTTCTTC; cdr3_aa: CASSLAGGYSEQFF; clone_size: once; d_call: .; v_call: TRBV19; j_call: TRBJ2-1
cdr3_nt: TGTGCCAGCAGCTTAGCGAGCCAGGGCAAGACCGGCTACACCTTC; cdr3_aa: CASSLASQGKTGYTF; clone_size: few; d_call: .; v_call: TRBV7-2; j_call: TRBJ1-2
cdr3_nt: TGTGCCAGCAGTTTAGGGGAGTACGGAGCTTTCTTT; cdr3_aa: CASSLGEYGAFF; clone_size: .; d_call: .; v_call: TRBV12-3/TRBV12-4; j_call: TRBJ1-1
cdr3_nt: TGTGCCAGCAGCGTAGCCGGGGGGCCCCCAGATACGCAGTATTTT; cdr3_aa: CASSVAGGPPDTQYF; clone_size: few; d_call: .; v_call: TRBV9; j_call: TRBJ2-3
cdr3_nt: TGCGCCAGCAGCCAAAATGGACAGCGCTATGGCTACACCTTC; cdr3_aa: CASSQNGQRYGYTF; clone_size: .; d_call: .; v_call: TRBV4-1; j_call: TRBJ1-2
cdr3_nt: TGTGCCAGCAGCCAAGATTGGGACAGGGTAGGGAAGAATCAGCCCCAGCATTTT; cdr3_aa: CASSQDWDRVGKNQPQHF; clone_size: .; d_call: TRBD1; v_call: TRBV3-1; j_call: TRBJ1-5
cdr3_nt: TGCGCCAGCAGCCAATTAAGCGGGGGGCTTAACCAAGAGACCCAGTACTTC; cdr3_aa: CASSQLSGGLNQETQYF; clone_size: .; d_call: TRBD2; v_call: TRBV4-1; j_call: TRBJ2-5
cdr3_nt: TGCGCCAGCAGCCTAAGATGGGCAGCGAGCAATGAGCAGTTCTTC; cdr3_aa: CASSLRWAASNEQFF; clone_size: few; d_call: .; v_call: TRBV4-1; j_call: TRBJ2-1
cdr3_nt: TGCGCCAGCAGCTTCGGACAGGGTGGGGATCAGCCCCAGCATTTT; cdr3_aa: CASSFGQGGDQPQHF; clone_size: .; d_call: TRBD1; v_call: TRBV5-1; j_call: TRBJ1-5
cdr3_nt: TGTGCCAGCAGCCCGGGACTAGCGGGAGACAATGAGCAGTTCTTC; cdr3_aa: CASSPGLAGDNEQFF; clone_size: many; d_call: TRBD2; v_call: TRBV27; j_call: TRBJ2-1
cdr3_nt: TGTGCTAGTGGCGCGGGACAGCTGAACACTGAAGCTTTCTTT; cdr3_aa: CASGAGQLNTEAFF; clone_size: .; d_call: TRBD1; v_call: TRBV12-5; j_call: TRBJ1-1
cdr3_nt: TGTGCCAGCAGCCCACAGGGGGGCGACGAGCAGTACTTC; cdr3_aa: CASSPQGGDEQYF; clone_size: few; d_call: TRBD1; v_call: TRBV7-3; j_call: TRBJ2-7
cdr3_nt: TGTGCCAGCTCGGGGCCGCAAGAGACCCAGTACTTC; cdr3_aa: CASSGPQETQYF; clone_size: few; d_call: .; v_call: TRBV9; j_call: TRBJ2-5
cdr3_nt: TGTGCCAGCAGCGCCCCACCGGGACTAGCGGCTTACGAGCAGTACTTC; cdr3_aa: CASSAPPGLAAYEQYF; clone_size: few; d_call: TRBD2; v_call: TRBV7-6; j_call: TRBJ2-7
cdr3_nt: TGTGCCAGCAGTGACCAACCACTCTTGTCCGGAAACACCATATATTTT; cdr3_aa: CASSDQPLLSGNTIYF; clone_size: few; d_call: .; v_call: TRBV6-1; j_call: TRBJ1-3
cdr3_nt: TGTGCCAGCAGATACACCCCAGGGAATTTCAATCAGCCCCAGCATTTT; cdr3_aa: CASRYTPGNFNQPQHF; clone_size: .; d_call: .; v_call: TRBV6-2/TRBV6-3; j_call: TRBJ1-5
cdr3_nt: TGTGCCAGCAGTCAGGGTGTTCGAGGCAATCAGCCCCAGCATTTT; cdr3_aa: CASSQGVRGNQPQHF; clone_size: .; d_call: .; v_call: TRBV28; j_call: TRBJ1-5
cdr3_nt: TGTGCCAGCAGTGAACGTCGGCAAATCCCGGGCAATGAGCAGTTCTTC; cdr3_aa: CASSERRQIPGNEQFF; clone_size: few; d_call: .; v_call: TRBV6-1; j_call: TRBJ2-1
cdr3_nt: TGTGCCAGCAGCTCTGGAGGGGGGAATAGCAATCAGCCCCAGCATTTT; cdr3_aa: CASSSGGGNSNQPQHF; clone_size: many; d_call: .; v_call: TRBV5-4; j_call: TRBJ1-5